These T cell receptor beta chains were read from a single sample in a study of shared clonotypes between healthy human individuals. TCRdb's table, derived via immunoSEQ multiplex PCR, lists solely in-frame clones and lacks some. The sample has about 2.2 million clones, 85% to 95% seen once; the top ten hold approximately 1.7%. The material sequenced was naive CD8+ T cells from PBMCs. These receptors were obtained from a man between 18 and 35 years old in good health. Some clones in this sample may be carry-over from other donors' samples. CDR3s include the opening cysteine and the closing phenylalanine or tryptophan. The D gene is left open where the match is weak. Where a row states a size, it is once, few, many or the class of an expanded clone; other rows omit it.

d_call,j_call,clone_size,v_call,cdr3_nt,cdr3_aa
TRBD1,TRBJ1-1,NA,TRBV19,TGTGCCAGTAGTACCCTTACAGGGGAGGTGGGGAACACTGAAGCTTTCTTT,CASSTLTGEVGNTEAFF
NA,TRBJ2-1,NA,TRBV11-2,TGTGCCAGCAGTAAAAGGGCCGTCTACAATGAGCAGTTCTTC,CASSKRAVYNEQFF
TRBD2,TRBJ2-1,NA,TRBV19,TGTGCCAGTAGTATAGTTACTAGCGGGAGCTTCAATGAGCAGTTCTTC,CASSIVTSGSFNEQFF
NA,TRBJ1-3,NA,TRBV28,TGTGCCAGCAGTTTCAGGGATTCTGGAAACACCATATATTTT,CASSFRDSGNTIYF
NA,TRBJ1-2,NA,TRBV7-2,TGTGCCAGCAGCTCAATTGGCGGCTACACCTTC,CASSSIGGYTF
NA,TRBJ2-7,once,TRBV29-1,TGCAGCGCCCAACAAAGGGGCGAGCAGTACTTC,CSAQQRGEQYF
NA,TRBJ2-2,NA,TRBV19,TGTGCCAGTTTTCCGGGCCACAGCTCGTCTTTGAACACCGGGGAGCTGTTTTTT,CASFPGHSSSLNTGELFF
NA,TRBJ2-7,NA,TRBV19,TGTGCCAGTAGTATAGCCTTTCCGGGCCCCGGTGGTGGCTACGAGCAGTACTTC,CASSIAFPGPGGGYEQYF
NA,TRBJ2-1,once,TRBV7-9,TGTGCCAGCAGCTTTGTAGATAACGTTAGGAATGAGCAGTTCTTC,CASSFVDNVRNEQFF
NA,TRBJ2-7,NA,TRBV6-4,TGTGCCAGCAGTGTCATCCGGCCGAGGGAGCAGTACTTC,CASSVIRPREQYF
NA,TRBJ2-1,NA,TRBV9,TGTGCCAGCAGCGAGGGAGGAGGGGTAGGCAATGAGCAGTTCTTC,CASSEGGGVGNEQFF
NA,TRBJ2-1,NA,TRBV7-2,TGTGCCAGCAGCCCCTTAGGCGGGGCCTACAATGAGCAGTTCTTC,CASSPLGGAYNEQFF
NA,TRBJ2-7,NA,TRBV11-2,TGTGCCAGCCGGGCGTTAACCTACGAGCAGTACTTC,CASRALTYEQYF
NA,TRBJ2-3,NA,TRBV9,TGTGCCAGCAGCGTTGTACAGAAAGATACGCAGTATTTT,CASSVVQKDTQYF
TRBD1,TRBJ1-1,NA,TRBV7-9,TGTGCCAGCAGTTCCGAGACAGGGGGCACTGAAGCTTTCTTT,CASSSETGGTEAFF
NA,TRBJ2-7,NA,TRBV7-9,TGTGCCAGCAGCGGGATCCACGAGCAGTACTTC,CASSGIHEQYF
TRBD1,TRBJ1-3,NA,TRBV4-1,TGCGCCAGCAGCCAAGAAGGGGGCGAGATGAGGCCCATATATTTT,CASSQEGGEMRPIYF
TRBD1,TRBJ2-1,NA,TRBV28,TGTGCCAGCAGTTCATATCGGACAGGAAACAATGAGCAGTTCTTC,CASSSYRTGNNEQFF
TRBD1,TRBJ1-2,NA,TRBV4-1,TGCGCCAGCAGCCTCCGACCGTTTTTGGGGACAGAGGGTGTCGGCTACACCTTC,CASSLRPFLGTEGVGYTF
NA,TRBJ1-3,few,TRBV7-2,TGTGCCAGCAGGGGGTTCGGAAACACCATATATTTT,CASRGFGNTIYF
NA,TRBJ2-7,once,TRBV27,TGTGCCAGCAGTCTCGGAGCGACCTACGAGCAGTACTTC,CASSLGATYEQYF
NA,TRBJ1-5,NA,TRBV5-6,TGTGCCAGCAGCTTGGCTTCCGGGCCTCCGGATCAGCCCCAGCATTTT,CASSLASGPPDQPQHF
NA,TRBJ2-1,NA,TRBV9,TGTGCCAGCAGCGAGAGGGGCGGAGTCCACAATGAGCAGTTCTTC,CASSERGGVHNEQFF
TRBD1,TRBJ2-3,NA,TRBV27,TGTGCCAGCACTTGGACAGGGGGAGCAGATACGCAGTATTTT,CASTWTGGADTQYF